This T cell receptor beta chain was sequenced during a study of glioma-infiltrating T cells (dated by TCRdb to 2016 to 2017). Study-wide context: The study sequenced TCR alpha- and beta-chain repertoires from glioma tissue, from non-neoplastic brain tissue and from matched peripheral blood mononuclear cells. To measure divergence between tissue and blood T-cell populations, each tissue-infiltrating repertoire was compared with the peripheral blood repertoire of the same patient. Three low-grade glioma patients, under ten primary glioblastoma patients and three non-glioma patients contributing non-neoplastic brain tissue were included in the paired cohort.

The cysteine opens and the phenylalanine closes a CDR3 of 15 amino acids. Only CDR3 DNA is held: 45 bases, read in frame from base 1. The germline V gene gives CDR1 as KGHSH and CDR2 as LQKENI. Deletion took 3 bases off V and 8 bases off J, with a span of 14 bases between the germline ends. The paper's findings and limits, for the study overall: Small numbers underpinned the group comparisons: under ten glioblastoma patients, three low-grade glioma patients and three non-neoplastic patients. VJ-independent divergence between tissue and blood was below expectation in non-neoplastic patients but above expectation in all gliomas, especially low-grade gliomas. Tissue and blood shared very few CDR3 sequences, a result attributed to high CDR3 diversity and limited sampling.

The iRepertoire nested amplicon-rescue multiplex PCR (arm-PCR) platform was used to amplify TCR alpha and beta CDR3 regions from RNA. One-step reverse transcription and amplification used roughly 95-400 ng of tissue mRNA or PBMC total RNA as input. After bead purification, a secondary multiplex PCR added Illumina adapters, and libraries were gel-purified between 200 and 400 bp. The libraries contained internal 6-nucleotide barcodes that were used for demultiplexing. Sequencing of the libraries was done on an Illumina MiSeq using 2x220 or 2x250 nucleotide paired-end reads. Processing in the source paper ran as follows. Paired reads were merged using FLASH 1.2.11 and aligned with BWA-MEM to the GRCh37 human genome, and TRA and TRB reads were then extracted. For V and J assignment, an IMGT-derived reference of cassette sequences and CDR3 motifs that included pseudogenes was used. Reads were translated in three frames, and productive CDR3s were defined by a C…FGXG motif without stop codons. A clonotype was defined as a unique combination of a V-J cassette pair and a CDR3 amino acid sequence. Hamming distance filtering was applied to reads, with thresholds set by the sequence error rate of each sample in mapped regions. The public reads were quality trimmed at Q25 with fastp and then assembled into clones with MiXCR by TCRdb, keeping productive beta chains. Rows are unified per CDR3 protein, each entry keeping the most common DNA and genes. TCRdb assigned the V and J calls; the authors' analysis was not used. The sample table holds approximately 100,000 distinct CDR3 sequences, of which around 29% were seen once. The top ten clones comprise about 40% of the sample.

Only a few counts were recorded for this clonotype. Which antigen it targets is not known. The input lacks base qualities; no much larger clone sits a single base away. The TCR sequence derives from a human donor with low-grade glioma or glioblastoma, undergoing nonglioma brain surgery, or in good health (not recorded which). Sequenced sample: glioma tissue, nonneoplastic brain tissue, or PBMCs (not recorded which). The chain couples TRBV18 to TRBJ1-6; matching of 5 bases hints at TRBD1 as the D gene. The CDR3 loop reads CASSPRGAQDSPLHF. The DNA sequence is TGTGCCAGCTCACCTCGAGGGGCCCAGGATTCACCCCTCCACTTT.